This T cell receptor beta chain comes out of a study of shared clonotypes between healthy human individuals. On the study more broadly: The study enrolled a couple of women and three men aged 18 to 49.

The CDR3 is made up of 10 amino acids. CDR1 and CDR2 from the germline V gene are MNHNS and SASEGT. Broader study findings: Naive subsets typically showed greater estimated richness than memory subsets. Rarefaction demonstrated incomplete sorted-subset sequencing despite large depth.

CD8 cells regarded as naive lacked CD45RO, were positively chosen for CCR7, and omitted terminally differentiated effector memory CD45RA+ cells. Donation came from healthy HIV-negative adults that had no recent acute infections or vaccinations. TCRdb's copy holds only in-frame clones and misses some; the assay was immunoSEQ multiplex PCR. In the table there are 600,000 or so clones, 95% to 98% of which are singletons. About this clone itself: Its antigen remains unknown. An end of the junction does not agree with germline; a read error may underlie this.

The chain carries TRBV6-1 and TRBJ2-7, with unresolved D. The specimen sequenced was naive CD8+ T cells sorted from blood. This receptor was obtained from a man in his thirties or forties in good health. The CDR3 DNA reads TGTGCCAGCAGTGAAGCGGGGATTAAGTTC. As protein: CASSEAGIKF.